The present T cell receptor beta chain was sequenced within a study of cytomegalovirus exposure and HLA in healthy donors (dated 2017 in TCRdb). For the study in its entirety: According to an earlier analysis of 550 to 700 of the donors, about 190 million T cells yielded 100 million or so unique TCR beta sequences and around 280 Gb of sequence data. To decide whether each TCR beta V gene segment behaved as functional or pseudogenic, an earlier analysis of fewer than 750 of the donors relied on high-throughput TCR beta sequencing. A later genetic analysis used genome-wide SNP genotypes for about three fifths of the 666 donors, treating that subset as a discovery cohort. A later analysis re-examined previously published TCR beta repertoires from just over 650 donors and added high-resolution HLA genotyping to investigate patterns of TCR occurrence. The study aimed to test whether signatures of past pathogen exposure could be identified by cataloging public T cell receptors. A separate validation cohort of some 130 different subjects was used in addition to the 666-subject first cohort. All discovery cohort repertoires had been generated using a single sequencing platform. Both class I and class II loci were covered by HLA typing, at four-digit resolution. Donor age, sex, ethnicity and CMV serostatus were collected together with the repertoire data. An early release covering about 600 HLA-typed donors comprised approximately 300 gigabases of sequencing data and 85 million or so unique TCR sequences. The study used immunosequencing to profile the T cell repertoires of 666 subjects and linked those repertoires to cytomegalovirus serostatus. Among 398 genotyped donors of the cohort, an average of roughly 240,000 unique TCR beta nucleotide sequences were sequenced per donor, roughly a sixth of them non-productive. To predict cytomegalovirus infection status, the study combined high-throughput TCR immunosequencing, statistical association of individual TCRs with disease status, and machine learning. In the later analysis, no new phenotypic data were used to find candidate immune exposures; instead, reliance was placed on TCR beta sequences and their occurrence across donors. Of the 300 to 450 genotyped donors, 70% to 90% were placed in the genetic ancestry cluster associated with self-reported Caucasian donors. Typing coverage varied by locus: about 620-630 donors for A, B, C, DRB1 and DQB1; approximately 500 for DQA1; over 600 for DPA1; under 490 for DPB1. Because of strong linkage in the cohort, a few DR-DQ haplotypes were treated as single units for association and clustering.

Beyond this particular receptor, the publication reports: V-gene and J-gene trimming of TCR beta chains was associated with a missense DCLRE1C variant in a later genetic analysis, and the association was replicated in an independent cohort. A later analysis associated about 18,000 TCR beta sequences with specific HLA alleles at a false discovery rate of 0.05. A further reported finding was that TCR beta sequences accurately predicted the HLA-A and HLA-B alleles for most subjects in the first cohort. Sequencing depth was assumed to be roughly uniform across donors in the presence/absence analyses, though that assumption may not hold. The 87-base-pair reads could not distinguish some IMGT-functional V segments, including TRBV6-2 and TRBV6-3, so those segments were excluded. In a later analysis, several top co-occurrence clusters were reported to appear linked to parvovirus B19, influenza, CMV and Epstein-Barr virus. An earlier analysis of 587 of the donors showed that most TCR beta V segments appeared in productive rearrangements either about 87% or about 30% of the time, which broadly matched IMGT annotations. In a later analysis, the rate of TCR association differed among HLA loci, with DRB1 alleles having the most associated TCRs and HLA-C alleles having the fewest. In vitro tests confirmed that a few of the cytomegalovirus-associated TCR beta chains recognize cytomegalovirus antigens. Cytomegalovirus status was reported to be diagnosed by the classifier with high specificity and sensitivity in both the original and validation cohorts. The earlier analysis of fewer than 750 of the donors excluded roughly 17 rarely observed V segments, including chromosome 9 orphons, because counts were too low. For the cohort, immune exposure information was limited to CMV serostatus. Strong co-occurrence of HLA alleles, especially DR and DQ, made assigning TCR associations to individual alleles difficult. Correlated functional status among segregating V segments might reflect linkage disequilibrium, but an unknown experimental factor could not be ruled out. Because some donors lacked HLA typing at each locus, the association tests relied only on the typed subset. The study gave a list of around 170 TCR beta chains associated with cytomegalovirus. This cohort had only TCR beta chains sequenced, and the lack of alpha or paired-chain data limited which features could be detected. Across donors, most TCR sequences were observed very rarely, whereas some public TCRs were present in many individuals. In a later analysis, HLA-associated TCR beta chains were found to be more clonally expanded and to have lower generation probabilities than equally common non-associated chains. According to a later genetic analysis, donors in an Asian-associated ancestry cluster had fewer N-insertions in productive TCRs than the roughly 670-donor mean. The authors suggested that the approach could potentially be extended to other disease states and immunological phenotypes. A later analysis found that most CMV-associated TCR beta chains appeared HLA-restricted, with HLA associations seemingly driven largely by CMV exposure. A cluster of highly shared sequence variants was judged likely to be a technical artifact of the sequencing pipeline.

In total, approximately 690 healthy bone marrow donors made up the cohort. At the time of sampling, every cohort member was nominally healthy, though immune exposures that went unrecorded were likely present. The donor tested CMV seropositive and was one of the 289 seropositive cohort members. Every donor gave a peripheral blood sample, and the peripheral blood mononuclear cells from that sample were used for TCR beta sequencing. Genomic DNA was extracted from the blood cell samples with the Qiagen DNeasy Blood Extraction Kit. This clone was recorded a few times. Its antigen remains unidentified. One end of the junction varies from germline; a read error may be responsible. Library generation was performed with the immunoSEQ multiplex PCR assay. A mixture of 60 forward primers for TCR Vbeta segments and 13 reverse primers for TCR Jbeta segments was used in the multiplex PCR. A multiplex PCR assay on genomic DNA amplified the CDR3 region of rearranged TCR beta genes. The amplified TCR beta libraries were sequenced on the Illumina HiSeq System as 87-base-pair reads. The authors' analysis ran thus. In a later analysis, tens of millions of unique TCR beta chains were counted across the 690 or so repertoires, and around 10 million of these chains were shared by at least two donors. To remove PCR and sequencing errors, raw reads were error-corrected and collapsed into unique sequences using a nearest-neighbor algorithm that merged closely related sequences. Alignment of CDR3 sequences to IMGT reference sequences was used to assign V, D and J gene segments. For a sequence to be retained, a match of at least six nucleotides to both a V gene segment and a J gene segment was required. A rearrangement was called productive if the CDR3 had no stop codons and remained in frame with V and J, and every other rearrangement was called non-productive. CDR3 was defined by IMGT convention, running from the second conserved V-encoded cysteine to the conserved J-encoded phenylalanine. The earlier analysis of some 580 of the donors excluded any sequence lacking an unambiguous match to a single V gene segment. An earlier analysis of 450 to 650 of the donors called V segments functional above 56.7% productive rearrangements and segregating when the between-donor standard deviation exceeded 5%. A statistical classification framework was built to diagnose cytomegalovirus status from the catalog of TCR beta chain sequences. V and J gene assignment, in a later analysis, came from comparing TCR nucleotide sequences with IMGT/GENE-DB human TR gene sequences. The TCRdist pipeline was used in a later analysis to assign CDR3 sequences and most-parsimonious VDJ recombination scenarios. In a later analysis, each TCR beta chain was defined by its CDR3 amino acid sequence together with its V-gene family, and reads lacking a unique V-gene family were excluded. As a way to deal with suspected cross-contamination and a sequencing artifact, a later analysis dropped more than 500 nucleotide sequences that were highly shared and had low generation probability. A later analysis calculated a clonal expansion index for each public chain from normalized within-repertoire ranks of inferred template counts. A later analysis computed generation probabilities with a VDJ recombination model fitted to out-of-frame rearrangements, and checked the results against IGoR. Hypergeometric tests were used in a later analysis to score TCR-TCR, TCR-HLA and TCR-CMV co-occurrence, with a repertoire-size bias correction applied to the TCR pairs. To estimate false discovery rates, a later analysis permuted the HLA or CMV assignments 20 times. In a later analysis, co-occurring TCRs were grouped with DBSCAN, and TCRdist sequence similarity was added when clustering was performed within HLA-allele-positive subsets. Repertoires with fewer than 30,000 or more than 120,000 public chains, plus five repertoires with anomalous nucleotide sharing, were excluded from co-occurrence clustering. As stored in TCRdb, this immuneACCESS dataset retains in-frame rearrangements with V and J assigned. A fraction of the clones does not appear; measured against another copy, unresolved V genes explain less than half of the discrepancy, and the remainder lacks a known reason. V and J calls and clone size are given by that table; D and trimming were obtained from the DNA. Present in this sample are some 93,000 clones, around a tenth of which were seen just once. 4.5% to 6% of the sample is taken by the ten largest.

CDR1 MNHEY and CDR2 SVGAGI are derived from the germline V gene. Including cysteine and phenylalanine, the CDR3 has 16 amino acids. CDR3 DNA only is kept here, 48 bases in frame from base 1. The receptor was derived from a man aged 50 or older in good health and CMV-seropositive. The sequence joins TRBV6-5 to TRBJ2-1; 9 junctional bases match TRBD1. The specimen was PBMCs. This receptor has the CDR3 CASRYSGTGLGNEQFF. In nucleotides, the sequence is TGTGCCAGCAGATACTCCGGGACAGGGCTTGGGAATGAGCAGTTCTTC.